Following are 17 T cell receptor beta chains from one sample sequenced in a study of post-analysis software for immune sequencing data. Findings and caveats of the study: A handful of TRBV segments, including TRBV5-6, TRBV5-1 and TRBV20-1, were more frequent in patients than controls.

Every TCR beta cDNA library bore unique molecular identifiers. A single record per CDR3 protein comes from TCRdb applying MiXCR to the PCR reads. The sample contains about 260,000 distinct CDR3 sequences, less than 40% of which appear only once. Antigens of these TCRs are unknown. Material: blood. The source is a girl under 18 with multiple sclerosis.

The J gene is TRBJ2-3, the V gene TRBV29-1, with 7 bases lining up with TRBD1. Unmatched junction bases numbered 3, after V lost 3 bases and J lost 0 bases. CDR1 is SQVTM and CDR2 is ANQGSEA in the germline V gene. The CDR3 covers 14 residues. CDR3 coding DNA: TGCAGCGTTGATGGGACAGCTAGCACAGATACGCAGTATTTT. Translation: CSVDGTASTDTQYF.

This clonotype has more than one count but fewer than ten. With a much larger clone just one base away, this may be a read error. V gene TRBV6-1 combines with J gene TRBJ2-7; D is perhaps TRBD1 (6 bases). Germline CDR1 reads MNHNS; CDR2 reads SASEGT. Trimming removed 4 bases from V and 5 bases from J, with 15 bases in between. The CDR3 runs 14 residues. Written as DNA, the CDR3 is TGTGCCAGCAGTGTCCGTACAGGGATCCACGAGCAGTACTTC. Translated, it gives CASSVRTGIHEQYF.

As concerns this clonotype: This may be a read error: a much more frequent sequence differs by one nucleotide. V is TRBV12-3 or TRBV12-4 and J is TRBJ1-2; possibly TRBD1 for D (6 bases). CDR3 length: 15 residues. The CDR3 is CVSTRGGLDNYGYTF. The CDR3 DNA sequence: TGTGTCAGCACTAGGGGGGGCCTAGATAACTATGGCTACACCTTC.

This clonotype was counted at least ten times. The chain has TRBV6-4 and TRBJ2-1, with 10 bases aligning to TRBD1. Germline V gives CDR1 MRHNA, CDR2 SNTAGT. The trim removed 6 bases at V and 8 bases at J, leaving 10 bases unmatched. This CDR3 region has 15 residues. CDR3 in DNA: TGTGCCAGCAGCACCGGGACAGGGGATACGGATGAGCAGTTCTTC. Translated: CASSTGTGDTDEQFF.

About this clonotype: Given a much more abundant clone one base away, this may be a read error. V is TRBV27 and J is TRBJ2-7; D possibly corresponds to TRBD2 (5 bases). The J call could be wrong; TRBJ2-5 is a better fit for the DNA end. There are 13 residues in the CDR3. Germline loops: CDR1 MNHEY, CDR2 SMNVEV (reference sequence). The CDR3 protein is CASEIAGGETQYF. CDR3 bases: TGTGCCAGCGAAATCGCAGGAGGCGAGACCCAGTACTTC.

This clonotype occurred many times. The V and J genes are TRBV15 and TRBJ2-1; 12 positions match TRBD2. CDR1 LNHNV and CDR2 YYDKDF come from the germline V gene (reference sequence). The CDR3 has 18 amino acids. V lost 5 bases to trimming and J lost 0 bases; unmatched junction nucleotides: 8. This chain's CDR3 is CATSGPSGRALSYNEQFF. The CDR3, as DNA: TGTGCCACCAGCGGGCCTAGCGGGAGGGCCCTCTCCTACAATGAGCAGTTCTTC.

The chain links TRBV27 to TRBJ1-2; D might be TRBD1 (5 bases). Germline V lookup: CDR1 MNHEY, CDR2 SMNVEV (reference sequence). Trimming took 5 bases from V and 0 from J, leaving 16 bases between them. The CDR3 is made up of 16 amino acids. In nucleotides, the CDR3 is TGTGCCAGCAGTACCCTCAGAACAGGTTCTAACTATGGCTACACCTTC. This encodes CASSTLRTGSNYGYTF.

This clonotype has only one observation. This chain joins TRBV5-1 and TRBJ2-4; 10 bases match TRBD2. TRBJ2-7 matches the DNA end more closely, so the J call is doubtful. CDR3 length: 20 residues. Per the germline V gene, CDR1 is SGHRS and CDR2 is YFSETQ. CDR3 bases: TGCGCCAGCAGCTTGGCCGAGAGGACAGAGGGCTCTAGCGGGAGTTACGAGCAGTACTTC. It encodes CASSLAERTEGSSGSYEQYF.

This clonotype was seen repeatedly, ten times or more. The genes are TRBV20-1 and TRBJ2-1; D assignment may be TRBD1 or TRBD2 (5 bases each). Trimming stripped 0 bases from V and 2 bases from J, with 11 bases between. In germline, CDR1 is DFQATT, CDR2 SNEGSKA (reference sequence). The CDR3 is made up of 15 amino acids. DNA for the CDR3: TGCAGTGCTAGAGATCCAACGGGGCCCTACAATGAGCAGTTCTTC. This sequence encodes CSARDPTGPYNEQFF.

The table lists this clonotype with many counts. The J gene is TRBJ2-7, the V gene TRBV7-2; no firm D call. Germline V gives CDR1 SGHTA, CDR2 FQGNSA. The CDR3 has 15 amino acids. Trimming left V 0 bases short and J 7 bases short, with 16 bases between. CDR3 nucleotides: TGTGCCAGCAGCTTAGCGCAGTCACCATATTGGGAGCAGTACTTC. It yields the protein CASSLAQSPYWEQYF.

This sequence joins TRBV7-8 and TRBJ2-7, with TRBD1 as a possible D gene (6 bases). Trimming removed 5 bases at V and 4 bases at J, with 15 bases between. The CDR3 has 14 residues. Germline V CDR1 and CDR2: SGHVS, FQNEAQ. The CDR3 is CASSTRTATYEQYF. CDR3 DNA sequence: TGTGCCAGCAGCACCCGGACAGCAACTTACGAGCAGTACTTC.

On this clonotype: Since a much larger clone is just one base distant, this may be a read error. The chain carries TRBV27 and TRBJ1-1; D possibly corresponds to TRBD1 (5 bases). Trimming stripped 5 bases from V and 5 bases from J, with 15 bases between. Germline CDR1 reads MNHEY; CDR2 reads SMNVEV (reference sequence). This CDR3 region has 14 residues. The CDR3 spells CASSTRGLGTEAFF. The DNA for the CDR3 is TGTGCCAGCAGTACTCGGGGCCTTGGGACTGAAGCTTTCTTT.

Points on this clonotype: A clone one base away is much larger, so this may be a read error. V is TRBV6-5 and J is TRBJ2-5; a possible D gene is TRBD2 (7 bases). CDR3 length equals 13 residues. Trimming took off 2 bases at V and 11 bases at J, with 15 bases between the two ends. From germline, CDR1 is MNHEY and CDR2 SVGAGI. The CDR3 loop is CASSYGGAHEQYF. In nucleotides, the CDR3 is TGTGCCAGCAGTTACGGGGGGGCCCATGAGCAGTACTTC.

Of note for this clonotype: This clone may be a read error of a much larger clone one base away. The chain has TRBV7-2 and TRBJ2-3; D might be TRBD1 or TRBD2, each matching 6 bases. This CDR3 region has 15 residues. Germline V gives CDR1 SGHTA, CDR2 FQGNSA. Trimming pared 7 bases from V and 4 bases from J, leaving 18 bases between. CDR3: CASNILGGPPDTQYF. CDR3 coding DNA: TGTGCCAGCAACATATTGGGGGGCCCGCCAGATACGCAGTATTTT.

Notes on this clonotype: Since a much larger clone is just one base distant, this may be a read error. The chain uses TRBV5-1 and TRBJ2-1, with TRBD1 as a possible D gene (6 bases). Gene TRBJ2-7 matches the end of the DNA better, so the J call may be wrong. Germline V lookup: CDR1 SGHRS, CDR2 YFSETQ. The CDR3 has 15 residues. CDR3 sequence: CASSLGGGTSNEQYF. The CDR3 DNA is TGCGCCAGCAGCTTGGGAGGGGGAACTTCCAATGAGCAGTACTTC.

This clonotype was recorded a few times. The chain combines TRBV7-2 with TRBJ2-5; 11 bases are a match to TRBD2. The end of the DNA fits TRBJ2-7 better, so the J call may be wrong. Germline V gene sequence: CDR1 SGHTA, CDR2 FQGNSA. The CDR3 is made up of 17 amino acids. CDR3 nucleotides: TGTGCCAGCAGCCTTTCTAGACTAGCGGGATCAGTGAGCGAGCAGTACTTC. It encodes CASSLSRLAGSVSEQYF.

At least ten counts were recorded for this clonotype. This chain joins TRBV7-8 and TRBJ1-2; perhaps TRBD1 as D (5 bases). V lost 3 bases to trimming and J lost 1 base, with 9 bases between them. The CDR3 has 14 amino acids. Germline CDR1 reads SGHVS; CDR2 reads FQNEAQ. CDR3 sequence (DNA): TGTGCCAGCAGCTTGGGACTCCATAACTATGGCTACACCTTC. It is translated as CASSLGLHNYGYTF. The full variable domain, rest sourced from reference TRBV7-8 and TRBJ1-2, is GAGVSQSPRYKVAKRGQDVALRCDPISGHVSLFWYQQALGQGPEFLTYFQNEAQLDKSGLPSDRFFAERPEGSVSTLKIQRTQQEDSAVYLCASSLGLHNYGYTFGSGTRLTVV.